This T cell receptor beta chain was documented in a study of metastatic and nonmetastatic thyroid tumors (dated by TCRdb to 2020 to 2021). About the investigation overall: The researchers compared repertoires between peripheral blood samples and tumor or nodule tissue samples from patients with malignant or benign thyroid disease. Study-wide conclusions, independent of this receptor: In both blood and tumor samples, TCR beta diversity was reported to be significantly higher in malignant tumors than in benign nodules.

This clone is considered medium-sized (0.01 to 0.1%). The clone's antigen remains unknown. No much larger clone is present one base from it, and per-base qualities are unavailable. CDR1 and CDR2 were assigned from the germline V gene (reference sequence) as DFQATT and SNEGSKA. Clipping removes 6 bases from V and 1 base from J, with 11 as the unmatched junction base count. The CDR3 runs 15 residues from the cysteine to the phenylalanine. The retained sequence is limited to the CDR3, 45 bases, with the frame set at the first base. Receptors were amplified or captured by PCR. Sequencing took place on an Illumina HiSeq 4000. High-throughput sequencing was used to profile the TCR beta-chain CDR3 region of each patient. The study's own analysis went as follows. The researchers built a classifier to tell apart papillary thyroid cancer patients with distant metastasis, based on CDR3 differences among clinicopathological groups. Repertoire diversity was assessed with the Shannon index, and tumor-blood repertoire similarity with the Morisita-Horn index. Through fastp at Q25 and MiXCR, TCRdb rebuilt clones from the public reads, retaining in-frame beta chains. These V and J calls originate from TCRdb's pipeline instead of the authors' own analysis. The sample table lists tens of thousands of clones, roughly a quarter of them with a count of one. Roughly 9.1% of the sample is held by the ten biggest clonotypes.

Before undergoing thyroid surgery, none of the patients had been given any kind of treatment. Using T-cell receptor beta sequencing, the study looked back at clinical samples from patients collected from the early 2010s to the late 2010s. This TCR was recovered from a female donor with papillary thyroid cancer or a benign thyroid nodule (not recorded which). Some clones in this sample may be carry-over from other donors' samples. Input material: blood. This receptor chain uses TRBV20-1 and TRBJ2-7, with 8 junctional bases fitting TRBD1. CDR3 loop: CSAIPGTGESYEQYF. The DNA sequence reads TGCAGTGCAATACCCGGGACAGGCGAATCCTACGAGCAGTACTTC.